These 5 T cell receptor beta chains were sequenced from one sample in a study of cytomegalovirus exposure and HLA in healthy donors. PCR primers comprised 60 Vbeta and 13 Jbeta primers. Generated by immunoSEQ multiplex PCR, the TCRdb table keeps only in-frame clones and is missing some. The table lists approximately 150,000 clones, about 80% of them singletons. The sequenced sample was PBMCs. The receptors here all came from a man aged 18 to 35 in good health and CMV-seronegative.

This sequence joins TRBV6-1 and TRBJ2-7; D possibly corresponds to TRBD2 (6 bases). With 8 bases removed from V and 6 bases from J, the gap between germline ends came to 14 bases. This CDR3 contains 12 residues. Looked up from germline, CDR1 is MNHNS and CDR2 is SASEGT. The CDR3: CASSRGGSEQYF. The CDR3 DNA reads TGTGCCAGCTCCCGCGGAGGGTCCGAGCAGTACTTC.

The V and J genes are TRBV19 and TRBJ2-2; D perhaps matches TRBD1 (6 bases). V was pared by 2 bases and J by 5 bases, with 12 bases between. Germline CDR1 and CDR2: LNHDA and SQIVND (reference sequence). CDR3 size: 15 residues. The CDR3 spells CASSIPGHLTGELFF. The CDR3 nucleotides read TGTGCCAGTAGTATACCGGGACACCTGACCGGGGAGCTGTTTTTT.

The chain uses TRBV27 and TRBJ2-7; maybe TRBD2 (6 bases). The CDR3 has 13 amino acids. CDR1 is MNHEY and CDR2 is SMNVEV in the germline V gene (reference sequence). Trimming stripped 5 bases from V and 1 base from J, with 9 bases between. For the CDR3, the DNA is TGTGCCAGCAGTCAGACTAGTTCCTACGAGCAGTACTTC. Its protein is CASSQTSSYEQYF.

This rearrangement joins TRBV7-2 to TRBJ1-1, with D possibly TRBD1 on 6 matching bases. V was trimmed by 5 bases and J by 4 bases, leaving 11 bases between them. The CDR3 totals 13 residues. Germline CDR1 is SGHTA and CDR2 is FQGNSA. The CDR3 coding sequence is TGTGCCAGCAGCGACTACAGGGTCACTGAAGCTTTCTTT. Amino acid sequence: CASSDYRVTEAFF.

This clone showed up just a few times. V and J are TRBV6-1 and TRBJ1-5, with 7 nucleotides matching TRBD1. The CDR3 loop spans 16 amino acids. V shed 3 bases and J 2 bases; nucleotides not matched to a gene: 7. CDR1 and CDR2 (germline): MNHNS, SASEGT. The CDR3 spells CASSEHRGNGNQPQHF. The CDR3 DNA reads as TGTGCCAGCAGTGAGCACAGGGGTAATGGCAATCAGCCCCAGCATTTT.